The 20 T cell receptor beta chains given below trace back to one sample, sequenced in a study of control samples from healthy donors and cancer patients. TCRdb's copy holds only in-frame clones and misses some; the assay was immunoSEQ multiplex PCR. The data hold about 64,000 clones, with more than 85% observed a single time. Material: PBMCs. Receptor source: a man in his forties or fifties with colorectal cancer.

The chain combines TRBV7-9 with TRBJ2-5; 11 bases match TRBD1. This CDR3 region has 16 residues. The trim removed 5 bases at V and 4 bases at J, leaving 9 bases unmatched. Germline V gives CDR1 SEHNR, CDR2 FQNEAQ (reference sequence). The CDR3 reads CASSPRTGGMGETQYF. CDR3 sequence (DNA): TGTGCCAGCAGCCCCCGGACAGGGGGCATGGGAGAGACCCAGTACTTC.

The chain uses TRBV9 and TRBJ1-2; maybe TRBD1 (5 bases). Trimming pared 3 bases from V and 6 bases from J, leaving 18 bases between. Germline loops: CDR1 SGDLS, CDR2 YYNGEE. The CDR3 contains 15 residues. Here the CDR3 reads CASSGLREAVDGYTF. Here the CDR3 DNA reads TGTGCCAGCAGCGGCCTCAGGGAAGCAGTTGATGGCTACACCTTC.

V gene TRBV28 combines with J gene TRBJ2-3; perhaps TRBD2 as D (7 bases). This CDR3 has 15 residues. Looked up from germline, CDR1 is MDHEN and CDR2 is SYDVKM. V was pared by 2 bases and J by 1 base, with 10 bases between. CDR3 in DNA: TGTGCCAGCAGTTTACGGGGGGCGGGCACAGATACGCAGTATTTT. Translating it yields CASSLRGAGTDTQYF.

The CDR3: CASSYQFSRESEKLFF. The CDR3 nucleotides are TGTGCCAGCAGTTATCAGTTTTCCAGGGAGTCGGAAAAACTGTTTTTT. V usage is TRBV6-5 and J usage is TRBJ1-4; D is perhaps TRBD1 (5 bases). Trimming removed 3 bases at V and 8 bases at J, with 19 bases between. Germline V gene lookup returns CDR1 MNHEY and CDR2 SVGAGI. There are 16 residues in the CDR3.

This clone has a handful of counts. The chain recombines TRBV27 with TRBJ2-7; 8 bases align to TRBD1. This CDR3 region has 14 residues. The ends lost 5 bases at V and 5 bases at J; junction bases unmatched: 8. Germline-derived CDR1 and CDR2 are MNHEY and SMNVEV (reference sequence). DNA of the CDR3: TGTGCCAGCAGTCCTACAGGGGGTGGGAACGAGCAGTACTTC. This codes for CASSPTGGGNEQYF.

The rearrangement links TRBV7-9 to TRBJ2-1; D gene ambiguous. This CDR3 has 13 amino acids. Trimming removed 5 bases from V and 0 bases from J, with 5 bases in between. From germline, CDR1 is SEHNR and CDR2 FQNEAQ (reference sequence). The CDR3 DNA is TGTGCCAGCAGCAGTAGCTCCTACAATGAGCAGTTCTTC. It codes for CASSSSSYNEQFF.

V usage is TRBV18 and J usage is TRBJ2-7, with 8 bases aligning to TRBD1. This CDR3 region has 20 residues. Germline V gene data show CDR1 as KGHSH and CDR2 as LQKENI. V dropped 5 bases and J dropped 1; count of bases not matched to a gene: 22. CDR3 in DNA: TGTGCCAGCTCAGGCAATTACCCCGGGACAGGCCGTGCTTCTTCCTACGAGCAGTACTTC. Protein product: CASSGNYPGTGRASSYEQYF. Full variable domain (rest looked up from reference TRBV18 and TRBJ2-7): NAGVMQNPRHLVRRRGQEARLRCSPMKGHSHVYWYRQLPEEGLKFMVYLQKENIIDESGMPKERFSAEFPKEGPSILRIQQVVRGDSAAYFCASSGNYPGTGRASSYEQYFGPGTRLTVT.

For this clone: The junction departs from germline at one end; a sequencing error may be responsible. The chain carries TRBV19 and TRBJ2-3; 9 bases map to TRBD2. In germline, CDR1 is LNHDA, CDR2 SQIVND (reference sequence). The CDR3 has 13 residues. The CDR3 spells CGRGAGGIGTQYF. The CDR3 region has the DNA TGCGGGAGGGGTGCGGGGGGGATCGGTACGCAGTATTTT.

The chain links TRBV5-6 to TRBJ1-2; D not resolved. V shed 3 bases and J shed 0 bases, with 6 bases lying between them. The CDR3 is made up of 13 amino acids. The V gene's germline CDR1 is SGHDT and CDR2 YYEEEE. This CDR3 reads CASSSESNYGYTF. CDR3 bases: TGTGCCAGCAGCTCGGAGTCTAACTATGGCTACACCTTC. The full variable domain, rest sourced from reference TRBV5-6 and TRBJ1-2, is DAGVTQSPTHLIKTRGQQVTLRCSPKSGHDTVSWYQQALGQGPQFIFQYYEEEERQRGNFPDRFSGHQFPNYSSELNVNALLLGDSALYLCASSSESNYGYTFGSGTRLTVV.

The chain is built from TRBV5-1 and TRBJ2-7, with D possibly called TRBD1 or TRBD2 (5 bases each). V was shortened by 4 bases and J by 0 bases, with 11 bases between the two germline ends. Per germline, CDR1 SGHRS and CDR2 YFSETQ. The CDR3 has 14 residues. The CDR3 protein is CASSRDRSSYEQYF. The CDR3 region has the DNA TGCGCCAGCAGCCGGGACCGGAGCTCCTACGAGCAGTACTTC.

The gene calls are TRBV7-9 and TRBJ1-2; tentative D call: TRBD1 (5 bases). Trimming cost V 7 bases and J 6 bases, with 12 bases left between them. The CDR3 consists of 12 residues. Germline V gene sequence: CDR1 SEHNR, CDR2 FQNEAQ (reference sequence). The CDR3 sequence is CASNYGAHGYTF. CDR3 nucleotide sequence: TGTGCCAGCAACTACGGGGCTCATGGCTACACCTTC.

The chain couples TRBV7-2 to TRBJ2-1; D possibly corresponds to TRBD2 (6 bases). V dropped 3 bases and J dropped 4 bases, with 13 bases sitting between them. Germline values: CDR1 SGHTA, CDR2 FQGNSA. This CDR3 has 15 amino acids. CDR3 amino acids: CASSFAGLKYNEQFF. CDR3 DNA sequence: TGTGCCAGCAGCTTTGCGGGACTCAAATACAATGAGCAGTTCTTC. Based on the CDR3 plus reference TRBV7-2 and TRBJ2-1, the full variable domain is GAGVSQSPSNKVTEKGKDVELRCDPISGHTALYWYRQSLGQGLEFLIYFQGNSAPDKSGLPSDRFSAERTGGSVSTLTIQRTQQEDSAVYLCASSFAGLKYNEQFFGPGTRLTVL.

This clone is a singleton in its sample. The CDR3 region is CASSRGNYGYTF. In DNA form, the CDR3 reads TGTGCCAGCAGCCGGGGTAACTATGGCTACACCTTC. This sequence joins TRBV3-1 (or the pseudogene TRBV3-2) and TRBJ1-2; D gene uncertain. The germline gives CDR1 LGHDT, CDR2 YNNKEL (reference sequence). The CDR3 totals 12 residues. Deletions cut 4 bases from V and 1 base from J, with 4 bases between.

The chain is built from TRBV6-6 and TRBJ1-3, with 9 positions matching TRBD1. Trimming took 7 bases from V and 3 from J; bases not matched to a gene: 10. This CDR3 has 16 amino acids. Per germline, CDR1 MNHNY and CDR2 SVGAGI (reference sequence). The CDR3 DNA is TGTGCCAGCATTAGATCCGGGACAGGGCTTGGAAACACCATATATTTT. Protein product: CASIRSGTGLGNTIYF.

The chain carries TRBV7-2 and TRBJ2-7; no definite D call. Germline CDR1 reads SGHTA; CDR2 reads FQGNSA. The CDR3 has 11 residues. Trimming took 0 bases from V and 6 from J, leaving 3 bases between them. Here the CDR3 DNA reads TGTGCCAGCAGCTTAGCTTGCGAGCAGTACTTC. This codes for CASSLACEQYF.

The chain uses TRBV9 and TRBJ2-3, with D perhaps TRBD2 (7 bases). This CDR3 region has 16 residues. Per germline, CDR1 SGDLS and CDR2 YYNGEE. The V end lost 6 bases, the J end lost 1 base, and 18 bases lay between the germline ends. This CDR3 reads CASTPLARGRTDTQYF. The CDR3 nucleotides are TGTGCCAGCACCCCCCTCGCGCGGGGGCGCACAGATACGCAGTATTTT. The variable domain in full, completed from reference TRBV9 and TRBJ2-3, reads DSGVTQTPKHLITATGQRVTLRCSPRSGDLSVYWYQQSLDQGLQFLIQYYNGEERAKGNILERFSAQQFPDLHSELNLSSLELGDSALYFCASTPLARGRTDTQYFGPGTRLTVL.

V and J are TRBV20-1 and TRBJ1-3; D uncertain. The germline V gene encodes CDR1 DFQATT and CDR2 SNEGSKA (reference sequence). This CDR3 is built from 11 residues. V lost 0 bases and J lost 9, with 6 bases in between. CDR3 nucleotide sequence: TGCAGTGCTAGAGATGAGCGCACCATATATTTT. Its translation is CSARDERTIYF.

In DNA, the CDR3 is TGCAGCGCCTTTGTGCGGACTAGAGATGAGCAGTTCTTC. Its translation is CSAFVRTRDEQFF. The J gene is TRBJ2-1, the V gene TRBV29-1; 7 nucleotides align to TRBD2. Germline assignment: CDR1 SQVTM and CDR2 ANQGSEA. V lost 7 bases and J lost 8; bases outside the gene matches: 11. CDR3 length: 13 residues.

The V and J genes are TRBV7-9 and TRBJ2-3; D not resolved. The CDR3 runs 14 residues. Trimming removed 2 bases from V and 5 bases from J, with 11 bases in between. Per germline, CDR1 SEHNR and CDR2 FQNEAQ (reference sequence). In DNA form, the CDR3 reads TGTGCCAGCAGCTTATCCGCGTATGGAGATACGCAGTATTTT. It encodes CASSLSAYGDTQYF.

The chain joins TRBV6-1 to TRBJ1-2, with 11 bases aligning to TRBD1. CDR1 and CDR2 (germline): MNHNS, SASEGT. J lost 2 bases, V lost 4 bases, and 18 bases had no gene match. There are 20 residues in the CDR3. CDR3 sequence reads: CASSGGTGGHSAQTNYGYTF. The CDR3 region has the DNA TGTGCCAGCAGTGGTGGGACAGGGGGGCATTCGGCCCAGACGAACTATGGCTACACCTTC.